This T cell receptor (beta chain) derives from a study of long-term antiretroviral therapy in people with HIV. Across the whole study: The study's earliest collections predate the 2015 immediate-ART recommendation by about a decade. General study points: ART adherence, viral resistance and therapy changes were undocumented. Blood obtained between the mid-2000s and the late 2010s may reflect older ART regimens.

A note on this clone: Antigen specificity is unknown.

CDR3 length equals 14 residues. The V gene end was trimmed by 0 bases and the J gene end by 8 bases; junction bases not matched to a gene: 4. CDR1 and CDR2 (germline): SGHVS, FQNEAQ. A v3.0 immunoSEQ assay was performed at survey level. Sequencing was performed with immunoSEQ multiplex PCR; in TCRdb, only in-frame clones are kept and a portion is missing. Among about 39,000 clones listed, 80% to 90% were seen once. This clonotype was obtained from a woman in her late teens or twenties with HIV. V is TRBV7-8 and J is TRBJ1-2; 9 bases agree with TRBD1. The sample was unsorted PBMCs, taken just before starting antiretroviral therapy. The CDR3 nucleotides read TGTGCCAGCAGCTTAGCAAGGACAGGGGACGGCTACACCTTC. Its translation is CASSLARTGDGYTF.